This T cell receptor (beta chain) emerged from a study of T cell clonotyping in hematopoietic cell transplantation. The method was immunoSEQ multiplex PCR; TCRdb's version includes in-frame clones alone and lacks a portion of them. Of roughly 13,000 clones in the sample, roughly 92% were seen once. The CDR3 runs 13 residues. The V gene lost 5 bases and the J gene lost 3 bases, with 11 bases spanning the gap. Germline-derived CDR1 and CDR2 are SGHAT and FQNNGV. The genes are TRBV11-2 and TRBJ2-7; D is undetermined. The sequencing here drew on PBMCs, taken 100 days after allogeneic stem cell transplant. The clonotype originates from a female patient aged 50-59 years who had an allogeneic stem cell transplant from an unrelated donor, so the T cells may come from the graft donor. Some clones in this sample may be carry-over from other donors' samples. CDR3 coding DNA: TGTGCCAGCAGCCGTGTAAGGAACTACGAGCAGTACTTC. Protein product: CASSRVRNYEQYF.